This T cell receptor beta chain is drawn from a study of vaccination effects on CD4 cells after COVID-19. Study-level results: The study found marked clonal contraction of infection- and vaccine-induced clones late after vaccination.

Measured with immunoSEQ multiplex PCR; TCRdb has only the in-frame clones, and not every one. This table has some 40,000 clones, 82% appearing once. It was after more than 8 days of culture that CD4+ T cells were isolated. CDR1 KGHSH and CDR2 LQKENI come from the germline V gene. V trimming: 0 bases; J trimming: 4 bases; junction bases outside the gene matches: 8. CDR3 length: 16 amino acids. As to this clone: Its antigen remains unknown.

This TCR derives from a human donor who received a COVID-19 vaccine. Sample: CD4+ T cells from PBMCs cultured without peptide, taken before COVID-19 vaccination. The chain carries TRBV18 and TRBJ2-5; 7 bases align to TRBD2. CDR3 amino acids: CASSPPGGARIETQYF. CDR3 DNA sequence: TGTGCCAGCTCACCACCGGGAGGGGCGAGGATAGAGACCCAGTACTTC.